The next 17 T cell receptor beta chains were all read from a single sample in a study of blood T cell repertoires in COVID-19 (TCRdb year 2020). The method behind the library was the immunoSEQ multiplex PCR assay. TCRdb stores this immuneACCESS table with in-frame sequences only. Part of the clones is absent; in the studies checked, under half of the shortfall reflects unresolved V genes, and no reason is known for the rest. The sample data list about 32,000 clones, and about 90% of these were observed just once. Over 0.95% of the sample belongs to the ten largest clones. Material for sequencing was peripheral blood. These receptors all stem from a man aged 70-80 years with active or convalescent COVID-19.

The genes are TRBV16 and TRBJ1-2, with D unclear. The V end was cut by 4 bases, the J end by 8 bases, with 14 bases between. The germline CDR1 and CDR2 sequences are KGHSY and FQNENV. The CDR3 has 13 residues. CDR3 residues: CASSPSRGKGYTF. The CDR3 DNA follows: TGTGCCAGCAGCCCCTCGAGAGGGAAAGGCTACACCTTC.

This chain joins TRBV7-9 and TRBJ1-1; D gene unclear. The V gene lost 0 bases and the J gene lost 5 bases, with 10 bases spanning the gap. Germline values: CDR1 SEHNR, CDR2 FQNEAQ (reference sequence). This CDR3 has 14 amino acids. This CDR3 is CASSLAGSVTEAFF. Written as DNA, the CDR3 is TGTGCCAGCAGCTTAGCGGGCAGTGTGACTGAAGCTTTCTTT.

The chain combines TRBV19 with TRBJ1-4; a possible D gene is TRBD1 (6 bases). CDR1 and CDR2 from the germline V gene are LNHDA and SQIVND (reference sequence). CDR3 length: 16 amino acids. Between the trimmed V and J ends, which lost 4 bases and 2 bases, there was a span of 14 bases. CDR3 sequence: CASSNRGGSTNEKLFF. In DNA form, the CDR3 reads TGTGCCAGTAGTAACCGGGGGGGCAGTACTAATGAAAAACTGTTTTTT.

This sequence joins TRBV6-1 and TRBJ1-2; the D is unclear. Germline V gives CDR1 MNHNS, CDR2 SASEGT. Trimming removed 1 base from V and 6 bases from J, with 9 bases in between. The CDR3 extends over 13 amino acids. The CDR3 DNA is TGTGCCAGCAGTGAAGGGTTGAGGGATGGCTACACCTTC. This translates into CASSEGLRDGYTF.

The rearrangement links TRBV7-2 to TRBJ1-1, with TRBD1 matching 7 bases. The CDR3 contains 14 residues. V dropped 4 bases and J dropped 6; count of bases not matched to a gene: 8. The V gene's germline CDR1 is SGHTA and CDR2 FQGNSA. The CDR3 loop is CASSSQTGWSEAFF. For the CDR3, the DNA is TGTGCCAGCAGCTCACAGACAGGGTGGTCTGAAGCTTTCTTT. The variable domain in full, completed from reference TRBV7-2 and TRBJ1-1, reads GAGVSQSPSNKVTEKGKDVELRCDPISGHTALYWYRQSLGQGLEFLIYFQGNSAPDKSGLPSDRFSAERTGGSVSTLTIQRTQQEDSAVYLCASSSQTGWSEAFFGQGTRLTVV.

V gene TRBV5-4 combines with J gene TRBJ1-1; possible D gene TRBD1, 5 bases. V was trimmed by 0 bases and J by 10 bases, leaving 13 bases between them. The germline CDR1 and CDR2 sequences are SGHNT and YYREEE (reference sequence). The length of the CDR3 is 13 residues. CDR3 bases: TGTGCCAGCAGCTTGGAATGGGACTTAGGAGCTTTCTTT. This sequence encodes CASSLEWDLGAFF.

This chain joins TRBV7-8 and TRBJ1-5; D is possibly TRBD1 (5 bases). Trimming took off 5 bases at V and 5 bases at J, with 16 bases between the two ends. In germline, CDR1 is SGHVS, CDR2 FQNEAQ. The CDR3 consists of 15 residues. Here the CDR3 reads CASSKRRDFYQPQHF. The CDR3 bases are TGTGCCAGCAGCAAGCGCCGGGACTTTTATCAGCCCCAGCATTTT. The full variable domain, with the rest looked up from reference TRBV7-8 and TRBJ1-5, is GAGVSQSPRYKVAKRGQDVALRCDPISGHVSLFWYQQALGQGPEFLTYFQNEAQLDKSGLPSDRFFAERPEGSVSTLKIQRTQQEDSAVYLCASSKRRDFYQPQHFGDGTRLSIL.

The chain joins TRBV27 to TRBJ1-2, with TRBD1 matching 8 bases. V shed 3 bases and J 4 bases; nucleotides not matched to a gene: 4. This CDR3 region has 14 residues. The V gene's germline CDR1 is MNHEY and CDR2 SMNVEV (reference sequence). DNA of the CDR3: TGTGCCAGCAGTTTGGGACAGGCGAGCTATGGCTACACCTTC. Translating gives CASSLGQASYGYTF.

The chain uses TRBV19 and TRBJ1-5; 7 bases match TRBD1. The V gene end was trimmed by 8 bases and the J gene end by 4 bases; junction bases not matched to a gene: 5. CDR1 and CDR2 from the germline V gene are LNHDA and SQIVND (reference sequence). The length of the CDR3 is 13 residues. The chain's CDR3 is CASETGWNQPQHF. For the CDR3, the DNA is TGTGCCAGTGAGACAGGGTGGAATCAGCCCCAGCATTTT.

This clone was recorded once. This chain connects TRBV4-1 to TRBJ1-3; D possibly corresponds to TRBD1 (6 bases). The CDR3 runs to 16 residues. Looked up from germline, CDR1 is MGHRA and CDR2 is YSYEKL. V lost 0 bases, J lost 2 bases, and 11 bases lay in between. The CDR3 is CASSQERGRAGNTIYF. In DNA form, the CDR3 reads TGCGCCAGCAGCCAAGAGCGGGGGCGCGCTGGAAACACCATATATTTT.

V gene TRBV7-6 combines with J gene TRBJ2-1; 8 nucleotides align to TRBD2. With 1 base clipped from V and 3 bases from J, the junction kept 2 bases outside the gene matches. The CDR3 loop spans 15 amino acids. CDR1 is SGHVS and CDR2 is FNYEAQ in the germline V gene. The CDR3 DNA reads TGTGCCAGCAGCTTAGTAGCGGGGATCTACAATGAGCAGTTCTTC. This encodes CASSLVAGIYNEQFF. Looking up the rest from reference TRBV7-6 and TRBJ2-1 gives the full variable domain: GAGVSQSPRYKVTKRGQDVALRCDPISGHVSLYWYRQALGQGPEFLTYFNYEAQQDKSGLPNDRFSAERPEGSISTLTIQRTEQRDSAMYRCASSLVAGIYNEQFFGPGTRLTVL.

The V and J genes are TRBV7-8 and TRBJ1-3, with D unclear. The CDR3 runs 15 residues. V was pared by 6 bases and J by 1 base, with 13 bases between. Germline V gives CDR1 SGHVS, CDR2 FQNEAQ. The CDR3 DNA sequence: TGTGCCAGCAGTTCTATCCGGACTTCTGGAAACACCATATATTTT. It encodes CASSSIRTSGNTIYF.

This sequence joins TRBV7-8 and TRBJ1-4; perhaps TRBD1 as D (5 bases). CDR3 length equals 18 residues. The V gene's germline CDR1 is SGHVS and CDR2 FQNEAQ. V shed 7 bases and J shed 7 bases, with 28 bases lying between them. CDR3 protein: CASKGWGDPESGLEKLFF. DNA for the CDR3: TGTGCCAGCAAGGGGTGGGGGGATCCCGAATCTGGCCTTGAAAAACTGTTTTTT.

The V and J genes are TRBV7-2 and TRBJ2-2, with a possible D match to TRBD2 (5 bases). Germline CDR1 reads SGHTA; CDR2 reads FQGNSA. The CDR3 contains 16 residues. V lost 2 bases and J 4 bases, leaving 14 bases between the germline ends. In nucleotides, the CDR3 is TGTGCCAGCAGCTTAACTTCGACTAACCCCACCGGGGAGCTGTTTTTT. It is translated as CASSLTSTNPTGELFF.

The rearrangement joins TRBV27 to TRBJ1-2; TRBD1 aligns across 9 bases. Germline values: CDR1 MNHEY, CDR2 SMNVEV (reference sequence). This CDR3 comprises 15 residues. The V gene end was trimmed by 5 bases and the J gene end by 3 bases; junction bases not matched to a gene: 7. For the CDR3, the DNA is TGTGCCAGCAGTCCCGGGACAGGGATGTACTATGGCTACACCTTC. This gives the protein CASSPGTGMYYGYTF.

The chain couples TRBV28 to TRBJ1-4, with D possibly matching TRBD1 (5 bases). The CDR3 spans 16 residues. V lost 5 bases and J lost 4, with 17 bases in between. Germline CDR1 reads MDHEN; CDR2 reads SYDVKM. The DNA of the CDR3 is TGTGCCAGCAGTCCCCCCGACAGTTACCTTAATGAAAAACTGTTTTTT. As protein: CASSPPDSYLNEKLFF.

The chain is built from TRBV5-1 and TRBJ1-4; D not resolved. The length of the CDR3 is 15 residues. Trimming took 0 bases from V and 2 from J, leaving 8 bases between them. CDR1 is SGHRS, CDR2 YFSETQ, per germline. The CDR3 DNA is TGCGCCAGCAGCTTGGCTTCGGGGACTAATGAAAAACTGTTTTTT. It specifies CASSLASGTNEKLFF.